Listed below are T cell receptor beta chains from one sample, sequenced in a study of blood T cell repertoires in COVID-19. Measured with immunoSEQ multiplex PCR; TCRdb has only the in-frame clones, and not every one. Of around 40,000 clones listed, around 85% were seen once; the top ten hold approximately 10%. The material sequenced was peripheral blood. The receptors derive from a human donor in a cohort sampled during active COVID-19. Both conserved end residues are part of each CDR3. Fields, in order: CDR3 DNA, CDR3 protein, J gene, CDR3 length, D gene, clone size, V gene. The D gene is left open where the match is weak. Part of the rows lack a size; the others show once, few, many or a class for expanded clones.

CDR3 DNA: TGTGCCAGCAGCCAAGATTTGCCTAGTCTATCGAACACCGGGGAGCTGTTTTTT; CDR3 protein: CASSQDLPSLSNTGELFF; J gene: TRBJ2-2; CDR3 length: 18; D gene: .; clone size: .; V gene: TRBV14
CDR3 DNA: TGCAGCGCCACAAGCGGGGCTAGCGGAATTAGCACAGATACGCAGTATTTT; CDR3 protein: CSATSGASGISTDTQYF; J gene: TRBJ2-3; CDR3 length: 17; D gene: TRBD2; clone size: .; V gene: TRBV29-1
CDR3 DNA: TGTGCCAGCAGCCAGAGGGTTAACGGGGACTCATACTTC; CDR3 protein: CASSQRVNGDSYF; J gene: TRBJ2-7; CDR3 length: 13; D gene: .; clone size: few; V gene: TRBV7-9
CDR3 DNA: TGTGCCAGCAGTGAAGCGGGCAGGGCGAGCACTGAAGCTTTCTTT; CDR3 protein: CASSEAGRASTEAFF; J gene: TRBJ1-1; CDR3 length: 15; D gene: .; clone size: .; V gene: TRBV6-1
CDR3 DNA: TGTGCCAGCAGCACCACGACAGGGTCCTATAATTCACCCCTCCACTTT; CDR3 protein: CASSTTTGSYNSPLHF; J gene: TRBJ1-6; CDR3 length: 16; D gene: TRBD1; clone size: .; V gene: TRBV5-6
CDR3 DNA: TGTGCCAGTAGCCGGGACAGGGGGAATCAGCCCCAGCATTTT; CDR3 protein: CASSRDRGNQPQHF; J gene: TRBJ1-5; CDR3 length: 14; D gene: TRBD1; clone size: .; V gene: TRBV2
CDR3 DNA: TGTGCCAGTAGTGGTTACAGGACTACCTCCTACAATGAGCAGTTCTTC; CDR3 protein: CASSGYRTTSYNEQFF; J gene: TRBJ2-1; CDR3 length: 16; D gene: .; clone size: .; V gene: TRBV19
CDR3 DNA: TGTGCCAGCAGTCCGGGACTAGCACAAAAAGGGGTCTTC; CDR3 protein: CASSPGLAQKGVF; J gene: TRBJ2-1; CDR3 length: 13; D gene: TRBD2; clone size: .; V gene: TRBV6-5
CDR3 DNA: TGTGCCAGCAGCTCGGACAGCTCCTACGAGCAGTACTTC; CDR3 protein: CASSSDSSYEQYF; J gene: TRBJ2-7; CDR3 length: 13; D gene: .; clone size: few; V gene: TRBV7-3
CDR3 DNA: TGTGCCAGCGGAACAGCGGGGTCGCAGTATTTT; CDR3 protein: CASGTAGSQYF; J gene: TRBJ2-3; CDR3 length: 11; D gene: TRBD2; clone size: .; V gene: TRBV7-2
CDR3 DNA: TGTGCCAGCAGTTTAGGCGGGTTCTCCTACGAGCAGTACTTC; CDR3 protein: CASSLGGFSYEQYF; J gene: TRBJ2-7; CDR3 length: 14; D gene: .; clone size: .; V gene: TRBV27
CDR3 DNA: TGCGCCAGCAGTTCGGACAGGACCTACGAGCAGTACTTC; CDR3 protein: CASSSDRTYEQYF; J gene: TRBJ2-7; CDR3 length: 13; D gene: TRBD1; clone size: few; V gene: TRBV10-1
CDR3 DNA: TGTGCCAGCAGTCTGGCCCTCTATGGCTACACCTTC; CDR3 protein: CASSLALYGYTF; J gene: TRBJ1-2; CDR3 length: 12; D gene: .; clone size: .; V gene: TRBV28
CDR3 DNA: TGTGCCAGCAGTTTACAGGGGAGGGCCCGGTACGGGCAGTACTTC; CDR3 protein: CASSLQGRARYGQYF; J gene: TRBJ2-7; CDR3 length: 15; D gene: .; clone size: .; V gene: TRBV27
CDR3 DNA: TGTGCCAGCAGTCAAGAGGGGAGAAGGAGACTCAATGAGCAGTTCTTC; CDR3 protein: CASSQEGRRRLNEQFF; J gene: TRBJ2-1; CDR3 length: 16; D gene: .; clone size: .; V gene: TRBV3-1/TRBV3-2
CDR3 DNA: TGTGCCAGCAGCTCCCAGGGCACTGAAGCTTTCTTT; CDR3 protein: CASSSQGTEAFF; J gene: TRBJ1-1; CDR3 length: 12; D gene: .; clone size: .; V gene: TRBV3-1/TRBV3-2
CDR3 DNA: TGTGCCAGCAGCGACAGGGGGTTCGATGGCTACACCTTC; CDR3 protein: CASSDRGFDGYTF; J gene: TRBJ1-2; CDR3 length: 13; D gene: TRBD1; clone size: .; V gene: TRBV7-9
CDR3 DNA: TGCGCCAGCAGTCAAAAGGGCTCACAGGGGGCGGCCTACGAGCAGTACTTC; CDR3 protein: CASSQKGSQGAAYEQYF; J gene: TRBJ2-7; CDR3 length: 17; D gene: TRBD1; clone size: .; V gene: TRBV23-1
CDR3 DNA: TGTGCCAGCAGTCGGACAGGGATGGGGCATCCCTTCTACGAGCAGTACTTC; CDR3 protein: CASSRTGMGHPFYEQYF; J gene: TRBJ2-7; CDR3 length: 17; D gene: TRBD1; clone size: .; V gene: TRBV27
CDR3 DNA: TGCAGCGTCCTACGTTCTTATACAGGGGGTCCTCGGGAGCTGTTTTTT; CDR3 protein: CSVLRSYTGGPRELFF; J gene: TRBJ2-2; CDR3 length: 16; D gene: TRBD1; clone size: .; V gene: TRBV29-1
CDR3 DNA: TGTGCCAGCAGGTACGGGACTACCCTCTACAATGAGCAGTTCTTC; CDR3 protein: CASRYGTTLYNEQFF; J gene: TRBJ2-1; CDR3 length: 15; D gene: TRBD2; clone size: .; V gene: TRBV5-8
CDR3 DNA: TGCGCCAGCAGCCAAGAGGCTCTTTCTGGGGCCAACGTCCTGACTTTC; CDR3 protein: CASSQEALSGANVLTF; J gene: TRBJ2-6; CDR3 length: 16; D gene: .; clone size: .; V gene: TRBV4-3
CDR3 DNA: TGTGCCAGCTCACCATTGGCCCCTCCCGGGGAGCTGTTTTTT; CDR3 protein: CASSPLAPPGELFF; J gene: TRBJ2-2; CDR3 length: 14; D gene: .; clone size: .; V gene: TRBV18
CDR3 DNA: TGTGCCAGAAGCGCCCGGAGAGCGGACCAAGAGACCCAGTACTTC; CDR3 protein: CARSARRADQETQYF; J gene: TRBJ2-5; CDR3 length: 15; D gene: .; clone size: .; V gene: TRBV5-3
CDR3 DNA: TGTGCCAGCAGCCCGACCGCGGGGGCCGACACTGAAGCTTTCTTT; CDR3 protein: CASSPTAGADTEAFF; J gene: TRBJ1-1; CDR3 length: 15; D gene: .; clone size: once; V gene: TRBV3-1/TRBV3-2
CDR3 DNA: TGTGCCAGCAGTTACTCGGTTCGCAGGATGGTAGCTGGGGCCAACGTCCTGACTTTC; CDR3 protein: CASSYSVRRMVAGANVLTF; J gene: TRBJ2-6; CDR3 length: 19; D gene: .; clone size: .; V gene: TRBV6-2/TRBV6-3
CDR3 DNA: TGCGCCAGCAGCAACGGACTAGCGGAGAGGAGCTCCTACGAGCAGTACTTC; CDR3 protein: CASSNGLAERSSYEQYF; J gene: TRBJ2-7; CDR3 length: 17; D gene: TRBD2; clone size: .; V gene: TRBV5-1
CDR3 DNA: TGTGCCAGCAGCTTGGTGGACTCTTACGAGCAGTACTTC; CDR3 protein: CASSLVDSYEQYF; J gene: TRBJ2-7; CDR3 length: 13; D gene: .; clone size: .; V gene: TRBV5-4
CDR3 DNA: TGTGCCACCAGCAGAGATCTTGGGGGCGGAAACACCATATATTTT; CDR3 protein: CATSRDLGGGNTIYF; J gene: TRBJ1-3; CDR3 length: 15; D gene: .; clone size: .; V gene: TRBV15
CDR3 DNA: TGTGCCAGTACCAAACGGGGGGGATCGGGGTCTAACTATGGCTACACCTTC; CDR3 protein: CASTKRGGSGSNYGYTF; J gene: TRBJ1-2; CDR3 length: 17; D gene: .; clone size: .; V gene: TRBV19
CDR3 DNA: TGTGCCAGTAGTATCCCGAAAAGCCATAACACCGGGGAGCTGTTTTTT; CDR3 protein: CASSIPKSHNTGELFF; J gene: TRBJ2-2; CDR3 length: 16; D gene: .; clone size: .; V gene: TRBV19
CDR3 DNA: TGTGCCAGCAGGCGGACTAGCGGGGAATTCGCGCAGTATTTT; CDR3 protein: CASRRTSGEFAQYF; J gene: TRBJ2-3; CDR3 length: 14; D gene: TRBD2; clone size: .; V gene: TRBV6-5
CDR3 DNA: TGTGCCTGGAGTACCCGACAGGGCCGTCATCAGTACTTC; CDR3 protein: CAWSTRQGRHQYF; J gene: TRBJ2-4; CDR3 length: 13; D gene: TRBD1; clone size: .; V gene: TRBV30
CDR3 DNA: TGTGCCAGTAGCAGTACAATTGTACCAGATACGCAGTATTTT; CDR3 protein: CASSSTIVPDTQYF; J gene: TRBJ2-3; CDR3 length: 14; D gene: .; clone size: .; V gene: TRBV19
CDR3 DNA: TGTGCCAGCTCACCCCAACGGGGATTGGGCGGGAGCGATCAGTTCTTC; CDR3 protein: CASSPQRGLGGSDQFF; J gene: TRBJ2-1; CDR3 length: 16; D gene: TRBD2; clone size: .; V gene: TRBV18
CDR3 DNA: TGTGCCAGCTCACCGGGACAGGAAGCTTTCTTT; CDR3 protein: CASSPGQEAFF; J gene: TRBJ1-1; CDR3 length: 11; D gene: TRBD1; clone size: .; V gene: TRBV18
CDR3 DNA: TGTGCCTGGAGTAAAGGGGCGGGAGGCTACACCTTC; CDR3 protein: CAWSKGAGGYTF; J gene: TRBJ1-2; CDR3 length: 12; D gene: .; clone size: .; V gene: TRBV30
CDR3 DNA: TGTGCCACCAGTGACGGCGGGGGCTCGCTGACAGATACGCAGTATTTT; CDR3 protein: CATSDGGGSLTDTQYF; J gene: TRBJ2-3; CDR3 length: 16; D gene: .; clone size: .; V gene: TRBV24-1
CDR3 DNA: TGTGCCAGCAGCCAAGATCGTCCGGGCTCTGGAAACACCATATATTTT; CDR3 protein: CASSQDRPGSGNTIYF; J gene: TRBJ1-3; CDR3 length: 16; D gene: .; clone size: few; V gene: TRBV4-2
CDR3 DNA: TGTGCCAGTAGTATAGGGACTAGGGCTTCCAATGAGCAGTTCTTC; CDR3 protein: CASSIGTRASNEQFF; J gene: TRBJ2-1; CDR3 length: 15; D gene: TRBD2; clone size: .; V gene: TRBV19
CDR3 DNA: TGTGCCAGCAGCCCGAGTGGAAACACCATATATTTT; CDR3 protein: CASSPSGNTIYF; J gene: TRBJ1-3; CDR3 length: 12; D gene: .; clone size: few; V gene: TRBV7-8
CDR3 DNA: TGTGCCATCAGTGACAGGGCCGCCGGGGAGCTGTTTTTT; CDR3 protein: CAISDRAAGELFF; J gene: TRBJ2-2; CDR3 length: 13; D gene: .; clone size: .; V gene: TRBV10-3
CDR3 DNA: TGTGCCAGCAGCTTAAATAGAAACACTGAAGCTTTCTTT; CDR3 protein: CASSLNRNTEAFF; J gene: TRBJ1-1; CDR3 length: 13; D gene: .; clone size: .; V gene: TRBV11-1
CDR3 DNA: TGTGCCAGCTCACCTATTCCAGCCTCTTACAGGGAGTGGGCCAATGAGCAGTTCTTC; CDR3 protein: CASSPIPASYREWANEQFF; J gene: TRBJ2-1; CDR3 length: 19; D gene: .; clone size: .; V gene: TRBV18
CDR3 DNA: TGTGCCAGCAGCTTAGAGGTAGCGGGAACCTACAATGAGCAGTTCTTC; CDR3 protein: CASSLEVAGTYNEQFF; J gene: TRBJ2-1; CDR3 length: 16; D gene: TRBD2; clone size: .; V gene: TRBV11-2
CDR3 DNA: TGTGCCAGCAGCACTGGGACTAGCGGGAGGGTGCCAGATACGCAGTATTTT; CDR3 protein: CASSTGTSGRVPDTQYF; J gene: TRBJ2-3; CDR3 length: 17; D gene: .; clone size: few; V gene: TRBV21-1
CDR3 DNA: TGTGCCAGCATTAAGGAGGGGACCCGGGCCGGCTACACCTTC; CDR3 protein: CASIKEGTRAGYTF; J gene: TRBJ1-2; CDR3 length: 14; D gene: .; clone size: .; V gene: TRBV6-6
CDR3 DNA: TGTGCCAGCAGCCCAACGCACCGACGGCGGGACACCGGGGAGCTGTTTTTT; CDR3 protein: CASSPTHRRRDTGELFF; J gene: TRBJ2-2; CDR3 length: 17; D gene: .; clone size: few; V gene: TRBV9
CDR3 DNA: TGTGCCAGCACCCTCGGGTCTATGAACACTGAAGCTTTCTTT; CDR3 protein: CASTLGSMNTEAFF; J gene: TRBJ1-1; CDR3 length: 14; D gene: .; clone size: .; V gene: TRBV6-5
CDR3 DNA: TGCGCCAGCAGCCCAAGGGACAGGGCTAAGGGAGGATATGGCTACACCTTC; CDR3 protein: CASSPRDRAKGGYGYTF; J gene: TRBJ1-2; CDR3 length: 17; D gene: TRBD1; clone size: .; V gene: TRBV5-1
CDR3 DNA: TGTGCCAGCAGCGTGGAGACTAGTAGCGAGCAGTACTTC; CDR3 protein: CASSVETSSEQYF; J gene: TRBJ2-7; CDR3 length: 13; D gene: .; clone size: .; V gene: TRBV9